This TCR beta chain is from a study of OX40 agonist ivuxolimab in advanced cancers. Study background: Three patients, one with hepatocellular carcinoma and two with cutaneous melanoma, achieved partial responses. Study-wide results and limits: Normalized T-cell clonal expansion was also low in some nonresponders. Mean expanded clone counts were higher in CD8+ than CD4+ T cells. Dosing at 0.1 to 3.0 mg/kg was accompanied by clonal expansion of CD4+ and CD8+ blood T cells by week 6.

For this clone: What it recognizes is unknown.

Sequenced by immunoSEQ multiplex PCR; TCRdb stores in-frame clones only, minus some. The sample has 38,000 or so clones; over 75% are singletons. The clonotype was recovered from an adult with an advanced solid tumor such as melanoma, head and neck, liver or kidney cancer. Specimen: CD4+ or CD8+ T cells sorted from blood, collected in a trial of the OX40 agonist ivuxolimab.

The CDR3 sequence is CASSLQNTEAFF. The CDR3 DNA sequence: TGTGCCAGCAGCTTACAGAACACTGAAGCTTTCTTT. The rearrangement links TRBV7-8 to TRBJ1-1, with unresolved D. CDR3 length: 12 residues. Germline V lookup: CDR1 SGHVS, CDR2 FQNEAQ. Between the trimmed V and J ends, which lost 2 bases and 1 base, there was a span of 2 bases. The full variable domain, completed using reference TRBV7-8 and TRBJ1-1, is GAGVSQSPRYKVAKRGQDVALRCDPISGHVSLFWYQQALGQGPEFLTYFQNEAQLDKSGLPSDRFFAERPEGSVSTLKIQRTQQEDSAVYLCASSLQNTEAFFGQGTRLTVV.